The 16 T cell receptor beta chains listed next were all sequenced from one sample in a study of T-cell reconstitution after alpha-beta-depleted transplantation in children. Unique molecular identifiers were used to barcode this TCRbeta library. TCRdb itself ran the PCR reads through MiXCR, one entry per CDR3 protein. The data contain approximately 220,000 distinct CDR3 sequences, approximately 19% of them seen just once; the ten biggest clones take up roughly two fifths. This material consisted of PBMCs, mostly from graft donor cells, taken 360 days after TCRalphabeta/CD19-depleted stem cell transplant. The receptors stem from a male patient under 10 years old who had a stem cell transplant for acute lymphoblastic leukemia, so the T cells may come from the graft donor.

The V and J genes are TRBV5-6 and TRBJ2-3; D is ambiguous. Germline values: CDR1 SGHDT, CDR2 YYEEEE. The CDR3 is made up of 12 amino acids. V gave up 2 bases and J gave up 5 bases, with 6 bases separating them. The CDR3 DNA reads TGTGCCAGCAGCTTCGAAGGAGATACGCAGTATTTT. Translation gives CASSFEGDTQYF.

This clonotype was observed a handful of times. The chain combines TRBV20-1 with TRBJ2-7, with TRBD1 matching 10 bases. Germline loops: CDR1 DFQATT, CDR2 SNEGSKA (reference sequence). V was clipped by 5 bases and J by 6 bases; unmatched bases: 10. The CDR3 covers 14 residues. DNA of the CDR3: TGCAGTGCTTGGCGGGACAGGGGAGGTCGCGAGCAGTACTTC. This encodes CSAWRDRGGREQYF.

This clonotype appeared a few times. This chain connects TRBV27 to TRBJ2-2; 10 bases line up with TRBD1. The CDR3 is made up of 14 amino acids. V shed 8 bases and J 2 bases; nucleotides not matched to a gene: 2. Germline V gives CDR1 MNHEY, CDR2 SMNVEV (reference sequence). CDR3 in DNA: TGTGCCAGCGGACAGGGGGTTAACACCGGGGAGCTGTTTTTT. Protein sequence: CASGQGVNTGELFF.

There are a few counts of this clonotype. CDR3 sequence (DNA): TGTGCCAGCAGCTTAACCAAAACGAACACCGGGGAGCTGTTTTTT. Translation gives CASSLTKTNTGELFF. The V and J genes are TRBV11-2 and TRBJ2-2; unclear D gene. V lost 2 bases, J lost 0 bases, and 7 bases lay in between. Germline lookup yields CDR1 SGHAT and CDR2 FQNNGV. This CDR3 spans 15 amino acids.

This chain links TRBV7-2 with TRBJ2-1; weak D call: TRBD2 (5 bases). The germline gives CDR1 SGHTA, CDR2 FQGNSA. V dropped 1 base and J dropped 9 bases, with 7 bases sitting between them. The CDR3 has 12 amino acids. This chain's CDR3 is CASSLGEIEQFF. Written as DNA, the CDR3 is TGTGCCAGCAGCTTAGGGGAGATTGAGCAGTTCTTC.

This chain joins TRBV27 and TRBJ2-3, with 7 bases fitting TRBD1. The CDR3 loop spans 14 amino acids. Germline V gives CDR1 MNHEY, CDR2 SMNVEV (reference sequence). Germline trimming cut 6 bases from V and 5 bases from J; bases unmatched to any gene: 8. For the CDR3, the DNA is TGTGCCAGCAGGACAGGGTATGATAGAGATACGCAGTATTTT. It translates to CASRTGYDRDTQYF.

J is TRBJ2-5 and V is TRBV20-1, with 11 bases lining up with TRBD2. The CDR3 sequence is 15 residues long. CDR1 is DFQATT, CDR2 SNEGSKA, per germline (reference sequence). V lost 3 bases, J lost 1 base, and 4 bases stayed unmatched. CDR3 bases: TGCAGTGCTAGGGGTGGGACTAGCGGCCAAGAGACCCAGTACTTC. It codes for CSARGGTSGQETQYF.

This clonotype was seen a few times. The V and J genes are TRBV29-1 and TRBJ2-1, with D perhaps matching TRBD1 or TRBD2 (7 bases each). This CDR3 has 11 amino acids. Trimming took 6 bases from V and 8 from J, leaving 11 bases between them. Looked up from germline, CDR1 is SQVTM and CDR2 is ANQGSEA. The CDR3 reads CSVQGRDEQFF. The CDR3 region has the DNA TGCAGCGTACAGGGGAGGGATGAGCAGTTCTTC.

The chain couples TRBV24-1 to TRBJ2-1; a weak D match, TRBD1 (6 bases). CDR3 length: 16 residues. V dropped 3 bases and J dropped 7 bases, with 18 bases sitting between them. The germline CDR1 and CDR2 sequences are KGHDR and SFDVKD. This CDR3 reads CATSDPPQGLSNEQFF. For the CDR3, the DNA is TGTGCCACCAGTGATCCCCCACAGGGATTAAGTAATGAGCAGTTCTTC.

In this sample, this clonotype turned up a few times. The chain is built from TRBV10-3 and TRBJ1-5; D is ambiguous. The CDR3 has 12 residues. The V end was cut by 8 bases, the J end by 3 bases, with 8 bases between. Germline loops: CDR1 ENHRY, CDR2 SYGVKD. The CDR3, as DNA: TGTGCCATCGGGGTGGCCAATCAGCCCCAGCATTTT. Its translation: CAIGVANQPQHF.

This clonotype turned up a few times. The chain is built from TRBV4-3 and TRBJ2-3; 10 bases are a match to TRBD1. The V segment lost 4 bases and the J segment 4 bases; nucleotides outside the gene matches: 5. The CDR3 is 15 amino acids. CDR1 and CDR2 from the germline V gene are LGHNA and YSLEER. Written as DNA, the CDR3 is TGCGCCAGCAGCCGAGGACAGGGGGGGTCAGATACGCAGTATTTT. It yields the protein CASSRGQGGSDTQYF.

This chain connects TRBV12-3 or TRBV12-4 to TRBJ1-5; D is perhaps TRBD1 (6 bases). V dropped 3 bases and J dropped 2 bases, with 11 bases sitting between them. There are 15 residues in the CDR3. This chain's CDR3 is CASSFSGAGNQPQHF. The DNA for the CDR3 is TGTGCCAGCAGTTTTTCGGGGGCTGGCAATCAGCCCCAGCATTTT.

The rearrangement joins TRBV29-1 to TRBJ2-1; D unresolved. The CDR3 has 14 amino acids. V lost 4 bases and J 0 bases, leaving 10 bases between the germline ends. CDR1 and CDR2 (germline): SQVTM, ANQGSEA. The CDR3 loop is CSVVKGSSYNEQFF. The CDR3 DNA sequence: TGCAGCGTTGTGAAGGGAAGCTCCTACAATGAGCAGTTCTTC.

This clonotype has only a few counts. Mismatch with germline at one junction end may stem from a read error. V usage is TRBV15 and J usage is TRBJ2-7; the match to TRBD2 covers 7 bases. Germline V gene lookup returns CDR1 LNHNV and CDR2 YYDKDF (reference sequence). This CDR3 spans 15 amino acids. The CDR3 DNA follows: TGTGCCACCAGCAAGGGACTACGCATCTCCCACGAGCAGTACTTC. Its translation: CATSKGLRISHEQYF.

This clonotype has just a few counts. The gene calls are TRBV12-3 or TRBV12-4 and TRBJ2-7; 8 nucleotides agree with TRBD2. V was clipped by 3 bases and J by 2 bases; unmatched bases: 3. The CDR3 has 14 residues. The CDR3 DNA sequence: TGTGCCAGCAGTTTCGGGCGGGGGGCCTACGAGCAGTACTTC. This codes for CASSFGRGAYEQYF.

V and J are TRBV4-3 and TRBJ1-1; TRBD1 is a possible D gene (6 bases). CDR1 and CDR2 (germline): LGHNA, YSLEER. The V end lost 3 bases, the J end lost 0 bases, and 11 bases lay between the germline ends. This CDR3 contains 15 residues. In nucleotides, the CDR3 is TGCGCCAGCAGCCACGCAGGGGCCGTGAACACTGAAGCTTTCTTT. It yields the protein CASSHAGAVNTEAFF.